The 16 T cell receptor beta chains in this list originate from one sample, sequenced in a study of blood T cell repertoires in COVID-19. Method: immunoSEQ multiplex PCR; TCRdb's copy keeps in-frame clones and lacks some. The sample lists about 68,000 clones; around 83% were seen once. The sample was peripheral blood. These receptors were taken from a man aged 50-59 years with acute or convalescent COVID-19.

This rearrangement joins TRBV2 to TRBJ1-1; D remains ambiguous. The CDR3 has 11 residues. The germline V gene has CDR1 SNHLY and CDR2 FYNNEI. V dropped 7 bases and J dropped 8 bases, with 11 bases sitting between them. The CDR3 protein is CASKYAEEAFF. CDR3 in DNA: TGTGCCAGCAAATATGCGGAGGAAGCTTTCTTT.

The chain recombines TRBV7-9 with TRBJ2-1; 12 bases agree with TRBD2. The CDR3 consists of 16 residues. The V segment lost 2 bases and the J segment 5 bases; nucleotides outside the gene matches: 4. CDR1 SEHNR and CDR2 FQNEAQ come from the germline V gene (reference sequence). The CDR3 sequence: CASSLLTSGRNNEQFF. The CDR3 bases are TGTGCCAGCAGCTTATTGACTAGCGGGAGAAACAATGAGCAGTTCTTC. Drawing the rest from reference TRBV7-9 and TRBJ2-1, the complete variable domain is DTGVSQNPRHKITKRGQNVTFRCDPISEHNRLYWYRQTLGQGPEFLTYFQNEAQLEKSRLLSDRFSAERPKGSFSTLEIQRTEQGDSAMYLCASSLLTSGRNNEQFFGPGTRLTVL.

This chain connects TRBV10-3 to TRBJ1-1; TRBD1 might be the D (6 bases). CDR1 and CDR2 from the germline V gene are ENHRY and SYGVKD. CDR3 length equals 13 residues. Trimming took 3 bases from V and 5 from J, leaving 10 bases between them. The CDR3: CAISEQGRTEAFF. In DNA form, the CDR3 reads TGTGCCATCAGTGAACAGGGACGAACTGAAGCTTTCTTT.

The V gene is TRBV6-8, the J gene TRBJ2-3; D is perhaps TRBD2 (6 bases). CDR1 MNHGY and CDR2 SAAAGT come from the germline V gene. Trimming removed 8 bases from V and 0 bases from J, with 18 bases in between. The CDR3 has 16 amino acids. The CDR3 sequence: CASRAMSGDSTDTQYF. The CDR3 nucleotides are TGTGCCAGCCGAGCCATGTCGGGGGATAGCACAGATACGCAGTATTTT.

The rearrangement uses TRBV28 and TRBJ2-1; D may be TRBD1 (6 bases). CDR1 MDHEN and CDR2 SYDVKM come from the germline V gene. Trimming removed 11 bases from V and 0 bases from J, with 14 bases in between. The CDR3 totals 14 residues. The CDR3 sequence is CAGARGSSYNEQFF. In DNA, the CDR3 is TGTGCCGGGGCAAGGGGGAGCTCCTACAATGAGCAGTTCTTC.

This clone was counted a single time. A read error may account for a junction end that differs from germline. The CDR3 bases are TGTGCCACCAGTCAGGGGTTGGGGGAGACCCAGTACTTC. Encoded protein: CATSQGLGETQYF. The rearrangement uses TRBV6-5 and TRBJ2-5, with D possibly matching TRBD1 (6 bases). From germline, CDR1 is MNHEY and CDR2 SVGAGI. The CDR3 spans 13 residues.

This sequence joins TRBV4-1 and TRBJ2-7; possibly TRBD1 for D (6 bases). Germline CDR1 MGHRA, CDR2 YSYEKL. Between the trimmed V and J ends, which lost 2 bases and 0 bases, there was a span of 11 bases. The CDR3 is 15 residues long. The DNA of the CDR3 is TGCGCCAGCAGCCAAATCCAGGGGTCCTCCTACGAGCAGTACTTC. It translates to CASSQIQGSSYEQYF.

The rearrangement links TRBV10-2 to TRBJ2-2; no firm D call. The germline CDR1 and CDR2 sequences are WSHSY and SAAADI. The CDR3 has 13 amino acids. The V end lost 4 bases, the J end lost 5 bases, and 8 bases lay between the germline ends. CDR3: CASSGPGTGELFF. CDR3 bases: TGCGCCAGCAGTGGCCCCGGGACCGGGGAGCTGTTTTTT.

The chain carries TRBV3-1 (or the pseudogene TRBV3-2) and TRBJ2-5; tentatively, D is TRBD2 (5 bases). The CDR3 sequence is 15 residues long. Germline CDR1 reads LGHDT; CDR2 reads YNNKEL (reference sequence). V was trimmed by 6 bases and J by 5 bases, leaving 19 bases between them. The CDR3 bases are TGTGCCAGCAGTCCACGTCCTAGCCCCCGGGAGACCCAGTACTTC. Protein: CASSPRPSPRETQYF.

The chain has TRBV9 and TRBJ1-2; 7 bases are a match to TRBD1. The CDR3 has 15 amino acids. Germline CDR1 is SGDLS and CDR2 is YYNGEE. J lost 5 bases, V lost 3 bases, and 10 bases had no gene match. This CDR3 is CASSANRDRGYGYTF. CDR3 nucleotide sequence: TGTGCCAGCAGCGCCAACCGGGACAGAGGTTATGGCTACACCTTC.

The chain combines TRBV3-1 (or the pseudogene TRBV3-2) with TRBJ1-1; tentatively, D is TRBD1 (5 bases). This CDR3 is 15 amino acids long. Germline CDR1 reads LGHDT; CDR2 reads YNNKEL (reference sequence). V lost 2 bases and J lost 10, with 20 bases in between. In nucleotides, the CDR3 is TGTGCCAGCAGCCAATTAGGTGGAAAGGGGCCGGGAGCTTTCTTT. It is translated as CASSQLGGKGPGAFF.

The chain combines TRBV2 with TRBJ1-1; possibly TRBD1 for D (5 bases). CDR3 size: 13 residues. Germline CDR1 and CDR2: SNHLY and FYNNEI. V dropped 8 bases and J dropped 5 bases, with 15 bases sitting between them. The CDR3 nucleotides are TGTGCCAGCTTAGGGCAGGGATGGACTGAAGCTTTCTTT. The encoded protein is CASLGQGWTEAFF.

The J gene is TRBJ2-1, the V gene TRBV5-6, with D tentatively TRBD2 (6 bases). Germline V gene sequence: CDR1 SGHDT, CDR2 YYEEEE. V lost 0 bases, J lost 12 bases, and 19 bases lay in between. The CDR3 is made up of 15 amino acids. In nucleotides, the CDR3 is TGTGCCAGCAGCTTGGGAGGGACTTGGCCAATGAGGCAGTTCTTC. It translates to CASSLGGTWPMRQFF.

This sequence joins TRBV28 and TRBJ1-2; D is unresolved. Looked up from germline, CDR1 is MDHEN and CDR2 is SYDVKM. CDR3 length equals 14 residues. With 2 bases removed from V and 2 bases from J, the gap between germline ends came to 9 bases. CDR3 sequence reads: CASSLTETNYGYTF. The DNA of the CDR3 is TGTGCCAGCAGTTTAACAGAGACCAACTATGGCTACACCTTC.

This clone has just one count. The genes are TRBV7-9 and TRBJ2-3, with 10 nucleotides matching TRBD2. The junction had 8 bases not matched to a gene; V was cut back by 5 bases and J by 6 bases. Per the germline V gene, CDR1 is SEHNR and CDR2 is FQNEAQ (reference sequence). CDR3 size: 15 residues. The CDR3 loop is CASSPSGRDYDTQYF. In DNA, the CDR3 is TGTGCCAGCAGCCCCAGCGGGAGGGATTACGATACGCAGTATTTT.

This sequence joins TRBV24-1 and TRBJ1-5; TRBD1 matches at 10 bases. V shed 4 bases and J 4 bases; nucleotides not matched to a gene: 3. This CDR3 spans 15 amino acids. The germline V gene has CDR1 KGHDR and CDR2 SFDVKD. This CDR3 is CATSEGQGLNQPQHF. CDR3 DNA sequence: TGTGCCACCAGTGAGGGACAGGGGCTTAATCAGCCCCAGCATTTT.